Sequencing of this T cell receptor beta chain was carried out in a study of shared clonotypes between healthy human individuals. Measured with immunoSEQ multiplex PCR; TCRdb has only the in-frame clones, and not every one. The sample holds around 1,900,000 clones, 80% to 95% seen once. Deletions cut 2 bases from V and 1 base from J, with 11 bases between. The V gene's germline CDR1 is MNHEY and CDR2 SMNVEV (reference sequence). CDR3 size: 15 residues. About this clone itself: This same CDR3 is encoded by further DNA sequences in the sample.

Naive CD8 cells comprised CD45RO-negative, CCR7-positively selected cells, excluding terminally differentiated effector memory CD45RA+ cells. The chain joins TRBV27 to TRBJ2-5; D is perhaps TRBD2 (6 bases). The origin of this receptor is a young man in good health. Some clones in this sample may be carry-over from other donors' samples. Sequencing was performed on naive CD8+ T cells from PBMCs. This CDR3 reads CASSLMGGLQETQYF. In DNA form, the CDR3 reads TGTGCCAGCAGTTTAATGGGAGGCCTCCAAGAGACCCAGTACTTC.